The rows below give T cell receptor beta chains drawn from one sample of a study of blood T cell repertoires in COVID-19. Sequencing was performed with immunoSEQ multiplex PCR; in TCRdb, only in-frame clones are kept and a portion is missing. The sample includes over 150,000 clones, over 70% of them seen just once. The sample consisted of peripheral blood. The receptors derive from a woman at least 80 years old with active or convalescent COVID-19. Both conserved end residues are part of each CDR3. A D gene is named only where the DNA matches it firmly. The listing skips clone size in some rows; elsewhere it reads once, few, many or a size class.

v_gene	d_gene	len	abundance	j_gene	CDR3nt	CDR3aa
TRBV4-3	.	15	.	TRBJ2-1	TGCGCCAGCAGCCAAGAGGCCGGGGGTAACAATGAGCAGTTCTTC	CASSQEAGGNNEQFF
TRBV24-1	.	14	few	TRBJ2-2	TGTGCCACCAGTGACAGGGCTAACACCGGGGAGCTGTTTTTT	CATSDRANTGELFF
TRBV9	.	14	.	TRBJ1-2	TGTGCCAGCAGCCCTCAGGCAGGGCAAGGAGGCTACACCTTC	CASSPQAGQGGYTF
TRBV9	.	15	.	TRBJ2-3	TGTGCCAGCAGCGTAGGTGGGAGGGGGACAGATACGCAGTATTTT	CASSVGGRGTDTQYF
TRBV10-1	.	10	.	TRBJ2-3	TGCGCCAACCCAGGGTATCCGCAGTATTTT	CANPGYPQYF
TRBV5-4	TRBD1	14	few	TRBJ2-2	TGTGCCAGCAGCCAGGGGGCGCGTACCGGGGAGCTGTTTTTT	CASSQGARTGELFF
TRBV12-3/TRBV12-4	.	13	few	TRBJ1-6	TGTGCCAGCAGTTTACGGGGGGATTCACCCCTCCACTTT	CASSLRGDSPLHF
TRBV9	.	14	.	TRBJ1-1	TGTGCCAGCAGCGAGGGAGGGGGGATAGGTGAAGCTTTCTTT	CASSEGGGIGEAFF
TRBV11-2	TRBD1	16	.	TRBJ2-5	TGTGCCAGCAGCGCCAACCCCGGGACAGGGAAAGAGACCCAGTACTTC	CASSANPGTGKETQYF
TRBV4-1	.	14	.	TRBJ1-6	TGCGCCAGCAGCCAAGGGCCGCAAAATTCACCCCTCCACTTT	CASSQGPQNSPLHF
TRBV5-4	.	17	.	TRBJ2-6	TGTGCCAGCAGCTTGTCCCGGGGGGCATCTGGGGCCAACGTCCTGACTTTC	CASSLSRGASGANVLTF
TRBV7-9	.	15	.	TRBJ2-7	TGTGCCAGCAGCCCCGAAAGGACAATGCGCTACGAGCAGTACTTC	CASSPERTMRYEQYF
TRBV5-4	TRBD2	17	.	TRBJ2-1	TGTGCCAGCAGCTTGGGGGGACTAGCGGGGGCGTCCAATGAGCAGTTCTTC	CASSLGGLAGASNEQFF
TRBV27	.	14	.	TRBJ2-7	TGTGCCAGCAGTTTAGAAGGAGGGGCCTACGAGCAGTACTTC	CASSLEGGAYEQYF
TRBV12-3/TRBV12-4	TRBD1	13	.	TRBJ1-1	TGTGCCAGCAGAGAAACAGGGGTTACTGAAGCTTTCTTT	CASRETGVTEAFF
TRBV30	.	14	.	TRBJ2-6	TGTGCCTGGTCCGCAGACTCTGGGGCCAACGTCCTGACTTTC	CAWSADSGANVLTF
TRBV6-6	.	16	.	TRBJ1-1	TGTGCCAGCAGTTACTCGGATTCGGGTGTGTACGCTGAAGCTTTCTTT	CASSYSDSGVYAEAFF
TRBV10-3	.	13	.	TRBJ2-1	TGTGCCATCAGCCTACAGGGAACTAATGAGCAGTTCTTC	CAISLQGTNEQFF
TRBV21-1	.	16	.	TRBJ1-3	TGTGCCAGCAGCATAGCAGACAGGGTCTCTGGAAACACCATATATTTT	CASSIADRVSGNTIYF
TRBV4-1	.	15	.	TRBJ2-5	TGCGCCAGCAGCCAAGGTGAGACTCCCTCGAAGACCCAGTACTTC	CASSQGETPSKTQYF
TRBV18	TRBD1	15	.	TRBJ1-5	TGTGCCAGCTCCCTTACAGGGGCCGGCAATCAGCCCCAGCATTTT	CASSLTGAGNQPQHF
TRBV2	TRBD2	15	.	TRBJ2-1	TGTGCCAGCATACCAGCGGGGGGGCCGGGCAATGAGCAGTTCTTC	CASIPAGGPGNEQFF
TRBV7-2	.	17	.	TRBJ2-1	TGTGCCAGCAGCCCACCCCCCTCGCAGGGGTGGTGGAATGAGCAGTTCTTC	CASSPPPSQGWWNEQFF
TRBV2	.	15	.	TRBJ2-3	TGTGCCAGCAGTGTTAAAGGGGAGGGCACAGATACGCAGTATTTT	CASSVKGEGTDTQYF
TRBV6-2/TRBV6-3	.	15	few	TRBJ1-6	TGTGCCAGCAGTTACGGGCCAGTAGAGACTTCACCCCTCCACTTT	CASSYGPVETSPLHF
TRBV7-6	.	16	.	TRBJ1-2	TGTGCCAGCAGCTTACTTCCCGGACAGACTAACTATGGCTACACCTTC	CASSLLPGQTNYGYTF
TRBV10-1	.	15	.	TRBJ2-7	TGCGCCAGCTCCCCCCCCCTCACATGTGTCTACGAGCAGTACTTC	CASSPPLTCVYEQYF
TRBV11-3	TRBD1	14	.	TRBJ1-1	TGTGCCAGCAGCCCAAGGGGGCTAAGGGGTGAAGCTTTCTTT	CASSPRGLRGEAFF
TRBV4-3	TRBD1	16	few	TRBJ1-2	TGCGCCAGCAGCCAAGATAGGGGACAGGGGGCTGGTGGCTACACCTTC	CASSQDRGQGAGGYTF
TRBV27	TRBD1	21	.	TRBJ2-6	TGTGCCAGCAGTTTAGTGGGGGACAGGGCTTACTTTACCTCTGGGGCCAACGTCCTGACTTTC	CASSLVGDRAYFTSGANVLTF
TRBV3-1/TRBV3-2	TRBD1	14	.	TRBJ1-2	TGTGCCAGCAGCCAATTCGACAGGGAGAAGGGCTACACCTTC	CASSQFDREKGYTF
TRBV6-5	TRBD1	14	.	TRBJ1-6	TGTGCCAGCAGCTATGCAGGGGGTAATTCACCCCTCCACTTT	CASSYAGGNSPLHF
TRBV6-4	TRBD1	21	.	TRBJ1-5	TGTGCCAGCAGTGACTCGGAGCGGCGGGGGACAGGAGGTTGTAGCAATCAGCCCCAGCATTTT	CASSDSERRGTGGCSNQPQHF
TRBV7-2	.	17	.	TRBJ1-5	TGTGCCAGCAGCTTAGAGGCTTGGGGGGTTAGCAATCAGCCCCAGCATTTT	CASSLEAWGVSNQPQHF
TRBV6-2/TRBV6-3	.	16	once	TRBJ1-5	TGTGCCAGCAGTTCTGCCGGGAGGGCTCGGGACCAGCCCCAGCATTTT	CASSSAGRARDQPQHF
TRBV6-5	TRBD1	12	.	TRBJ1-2	TGTGCCAGCAGGGACAGGGGTAATGGCTACACCTTC	CASRDRGNGYTF
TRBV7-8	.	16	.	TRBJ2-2	TGTGCCAGCAGCTTAGGGGGGCCAGGGAACACCGGGGAGCTGTTTTTT	CASSLGGPGNTGELFF
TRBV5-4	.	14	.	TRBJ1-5	TGTGCCAGCAGCCTCGGCGGCAGCACCCAGCCCCAGCATTTT	CASSLGGSTQPQHF